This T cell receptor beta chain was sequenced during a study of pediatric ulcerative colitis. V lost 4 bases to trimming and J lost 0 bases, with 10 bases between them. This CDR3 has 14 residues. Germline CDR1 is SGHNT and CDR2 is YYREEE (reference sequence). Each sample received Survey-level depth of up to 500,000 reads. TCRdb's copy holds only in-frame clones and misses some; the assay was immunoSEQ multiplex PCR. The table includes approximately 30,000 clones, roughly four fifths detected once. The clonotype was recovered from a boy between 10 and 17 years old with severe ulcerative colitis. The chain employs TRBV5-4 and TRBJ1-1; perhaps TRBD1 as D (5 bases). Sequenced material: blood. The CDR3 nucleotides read TGTGCCAGCAGCGCCAGGGTTATGAACACTGAAGCTTTCTTT. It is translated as CASSARVMNTEAFF.